This T cell receptor (beta chain) was sequenced for a study of Ad26.COV2.S vaccination and SARS-CoV-2 variants. Study details: A COV1001 Ad26.COV2.S trial-arm participant provided the sample. Study conclusions and caveats: Reportedly, spike-specific CD8+ and CD4+ T cell responses achieved substantial breadth once vaccination had taken place. Recipients given vaccine exceeded placebo recipients in spike-specific TCR breadth.

Only in-frame clones appear in the TCRdb table, and some are missing; sequencing was by immunoSEQ multiplex PCR. The sample carries roughly 500,000 clones, 87% recorded once. The treatment denotes: 15 to 20 received Ad26.COV2.S at low or high dose, single or two shots; 5 received placebo; per-sample allocation not given. The study sampled participants on day 63 after the first vaccine or placebo injection. An adult donor aged 18-55 years was enrolled in Boston. A note on this clone: Its matching antigen is unknown.

Germline lookup yields CDR1 KGHDR and CDR2 SFDVKD. This CDR3 region has 14 residues. Between the trimmed V and J ends, which lost 4 bases and 4 bases, there was a span of 10 bases. The genes are TRBV24-1 and TRBJ1-5; possible D gene TRBD1, 5 bases. The source of this sequence is a person between 18 and 65 years old who received the Ad26.COV2.S COVID-19 vaccine or a placebo. This specimen consisted of peripheral blood, obtained in a trial of Ad26.COV2.S vaccine versus placebo. The CDR3 nucleotides read TGTGCCACCAGTGAACCGGGACCTAATCAGCCCCAGCATTTT. It is translated as CATSEPGPNQPQHF.